This T cell receptor beta chain originates from a study of CXCR3-negative and CXCR3-positive naive CD8 T cells. Study-level points and caveats: Compared with CXCR3-negative naive cells, CXCR3-positive naive cells showed more hydrophobic TRB CDR3s.

Note on this clonotype: Its antigen is still unknown.

The CDR3 consists of 16 residues. Germline V gene lookup returns CDR1 SGHAT and CDR2 FQNNGV. The study made its TRB cDNA libraries by 5' RACE, adding UMI labels. TCRdb derives one entry per CDR3 protein from the 5' RACE reads, leaving out DNA. The sample has around 130,000 distinct CDR3 sequences. This chain connects TRBV11-2 to TRBJ2-1. The receptor was isolated from a human donor in good health. Some clones in this sample may be carry-over from other donors' samples. Sequencing was carried out using naive CXCR3+ CD8+ T cells from blood. Stated subset: CD45RO-CCR7+CD27+CD95- naive CD8+ T cells expressing CXCR3 (TNR3+). The CDR3 region is CASSLYSGSSYNEQFF.